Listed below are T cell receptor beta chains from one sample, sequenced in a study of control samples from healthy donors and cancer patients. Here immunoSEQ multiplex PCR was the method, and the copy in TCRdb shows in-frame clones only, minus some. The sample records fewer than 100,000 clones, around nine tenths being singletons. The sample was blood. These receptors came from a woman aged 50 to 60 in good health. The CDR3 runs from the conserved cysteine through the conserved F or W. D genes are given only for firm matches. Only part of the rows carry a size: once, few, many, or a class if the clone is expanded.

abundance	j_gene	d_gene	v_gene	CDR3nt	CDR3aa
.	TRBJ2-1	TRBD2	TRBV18	TGTGCCAGCTCACCACCGATCGTCTCCAGCGGGGGGCTCGGAAACAATGAGCAGTTCTTC	CASSPPIVSSGGLGNNEQFF
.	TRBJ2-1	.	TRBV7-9	TGTGCCAACGGGCCTAATGAGCAGTTCTTC	CANGPNEQFF
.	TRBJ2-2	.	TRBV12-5	TGTGCTAGTGGTTTCTTCCGAAGAGAAACCGGGGAGCTGTTTTTT	CASGFFRRETGELFF
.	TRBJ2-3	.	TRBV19	TGTGCCAGTAGTATGGGCTCCCGCACAGATACGCAGTATTTT	CASSMGSRTDTQYF
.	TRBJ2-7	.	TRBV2	TGTGCCAGCAGCAGAGACAGGCACGAGCAGTACTTC	CASSRDRHEQYF
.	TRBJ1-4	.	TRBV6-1	TGTGCCAGCAGTGCCCACCGGGACATGAGGGTAGAAAAACTGTTTTTT	CASSAHRDMRVEKLFF
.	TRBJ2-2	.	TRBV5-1	TGCGCCAGCAGCTTGGTGGGGGCCCCCGGGGAGCTGTTTTTT	CASSLVGAPGELFF
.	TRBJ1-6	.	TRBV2	TGTGCCAGCAGTATGGGACTTCGGAGCTCCTATAATTCACCCCTCCACTTT	CASSMGLRSSYNSPLHF
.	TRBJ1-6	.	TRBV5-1	TGCGCCAGCAGCTTGGGAGGGGGTAATTCACCCCTCCACTTT	CASSLGGGNSPLHF
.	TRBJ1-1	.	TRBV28	TGTGCCAGCAGTTTTGGTGGTGAAGCTTTCTTT	CASSFGGEAFF
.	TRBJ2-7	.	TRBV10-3	TGTGCCATCAGTGACGCGGGTGGGACCTACGAGCAGTACTTC	CAISDAGGTYEQYF
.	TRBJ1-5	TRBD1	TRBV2	TGTGCCAGCAAAGCGCAGGGGGCCGGCAATCAGCCCCAGCATTTT	CASKAQGAGNQPQHF
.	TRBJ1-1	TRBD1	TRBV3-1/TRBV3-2	TGTGCCAGCAGCCAACTAGGGACAGAGGAAGCTTTCTTT	CASSQLGTEEAFF
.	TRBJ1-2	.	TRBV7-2	TGTGCCAGCAGCTTTGGGCCAGCCTATGGCTACACCTTC	CASSFGPAYGYTF
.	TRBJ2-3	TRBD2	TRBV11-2	TGTGCCAGCAGCTTACCCGGGGGGGGCACAGATACGCAGTATTTT	CASSLPGGGTDTQYF
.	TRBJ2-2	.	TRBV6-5	TGTGCCAGCAACAACGGGCCGGTGAGCACCGGGGAGCTGTTTTTT	CASNNGPVSTGELFF
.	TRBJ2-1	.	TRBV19	TGTGCCAGTAGTACTCTAAACAGGCCCTACAATGAGCAGTTCTTC	CASSTLNRPYNEQFF
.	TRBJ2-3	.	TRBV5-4	TGTGCCAGCAGCTTACTACAGAACACAGATACGCAGTATTTT	CASSLLQNTDTQYF
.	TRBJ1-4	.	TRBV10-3	TGTGCCTCCGGTAGGGGCAGTAATGAAAAACTGTTTTTT	CASGRGSNEKLFF
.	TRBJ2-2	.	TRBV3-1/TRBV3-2	TGTGCCAGCAGCCAAGAAGGACCAACCACCGGGGAGCTGTTTTTT	CASSQEGPTTGELFF
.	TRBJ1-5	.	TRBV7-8	TGTGCCAGCAGCTTGACAGTTAGCAATCAGCCCCAGCATTTT	CASSLTVSNQPQHF
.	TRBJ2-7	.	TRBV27	TGTGCCAGCAGTTCCTCAGGGGAGGGGTACGAGCAGTACTTC	CASSSSGEGYEQYF
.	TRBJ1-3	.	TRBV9	TGTGCCAGCAGCGTAGTCGACATAGACTCTGGAAACACCATATATTTT	CASSVVDIDSGNTIYF
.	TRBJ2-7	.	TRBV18	TGTGCCAGCTCACAAGACTTTTCCAGGAGGTCCTACGAGCAGTACTTC	CASSQDFSRRSYEQYF
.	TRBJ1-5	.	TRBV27	TGTGCCAGCAGTTTATTGGACCAGCCCCAGCATTTT	CASSLLDQPQHF
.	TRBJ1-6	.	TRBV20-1	TGCAGTGCTAGTCTGGGATTTAATTCACCCCTCCACTTT	CSASLGFNSPLHF
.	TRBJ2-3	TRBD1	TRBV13	TGTGCCAGCAGCTTTGGACAGGCTAGCACAGATACGCAGTATTTT	CASSFGQASTDTQYF
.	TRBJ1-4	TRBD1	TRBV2	TGTGCCAGCAGAATACAGGGGACTAATGAAAAACTGTTTTTT	CASRIQGTNEKLFF
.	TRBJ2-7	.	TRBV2	TGTGCCAGCAGTTTTGGCGAGGGCAAGCAGTACTTC	CASSFGEGKQYF
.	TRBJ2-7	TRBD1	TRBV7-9	TGTGCCAGCAGCACCGGACAGGGATCAAGGGAGCAGTACTTC	CASSTGQGSREQYF
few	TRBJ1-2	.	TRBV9	TGTGCCAGCAGCGTAGATTCCGAGACAGGTCAGGGCTACACCTTC	CASSVDSETGQGYTF
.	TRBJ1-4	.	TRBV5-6	TGTGCCAGCAGCAACCAGGGGACTAATGAAAAACTGTTTTTT	CASSNQGTNEKLFF
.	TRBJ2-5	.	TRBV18	TGTGCCAGCTCACCACGATTAGTAGCTGGGGGGACCCAGTACTTC	CASSPRLVAGGTQYF
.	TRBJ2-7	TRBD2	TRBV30	TGTGCCTGGAGCCTTGGACTAGCGGGGGTCTACGAGCAGTACTTC	CAWSLGLAGVYEQYF
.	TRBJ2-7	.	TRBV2	TGTGCCAGTCGATCTTGGGGGAGCTCCTACGAGCAGTACTTC	CASRSWGSSYEQYF
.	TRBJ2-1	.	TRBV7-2	TGTGCCAGCAGCTTAGATTACTACAATGAGCAGTTCTTC	CASSLDYYNEQFF
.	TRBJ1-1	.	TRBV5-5	TGTGCCAGCAGCTTGTCGGGGGCCGAAGCTTTCTTT	CASSLSGAEAFF
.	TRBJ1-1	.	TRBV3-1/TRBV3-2	TGTGCCAGCCGAACAGCTGAAGCTTTCTTT	CASRTAEAFF